This TCR beta chain emerged from a study of cytomegalovirus exposure and HLA in healthy donors. Study-level background: The Caucasian-associated ancestry cluster held more than 80% of roughly 400 genotyped donors. Whole-study findings and limits: 87-base-pair reads could not separate some V segments, including TRBV6-2 and TRBV6-3. In a later analysis, V- and J-gene trimming of beta chains associated with a DCLRE1C missense variant, replicated independently. The study designated over 150 TCR beta chains cytomegalovirus-associated.

This clone was detected only a few times. Its antigen is unknown. CDR1 LNHDA and CDR2 SQIVND come from the germline V gene (reference sequence). V lost 4 bases and J lost 9; bases outside the gene matches: 9. This CDR3 is built from 14 residues. PCR employed 60 Vbeta and 13 Jbeta primers. Data came from immunoSEQ multiplex PCR; TCRdb stores just in-frame clones and leaves some out. The data show roughly 190,000 clones, around 81% seen once. The sequence came from a woman aged 25 to 45 in good health and CMV-seropositive. The sequenced sample was PBMCs. The chain links TRBV19 to TRBJ2-1; TRBD2 agrees at 7 bases. The CDR3 sequence: CASSTPSGPIEQFF. CDR3 bases: TGTGCCAGTAGTACCCCTAGCGGCCCCATTGAGCAGTTCTTC.